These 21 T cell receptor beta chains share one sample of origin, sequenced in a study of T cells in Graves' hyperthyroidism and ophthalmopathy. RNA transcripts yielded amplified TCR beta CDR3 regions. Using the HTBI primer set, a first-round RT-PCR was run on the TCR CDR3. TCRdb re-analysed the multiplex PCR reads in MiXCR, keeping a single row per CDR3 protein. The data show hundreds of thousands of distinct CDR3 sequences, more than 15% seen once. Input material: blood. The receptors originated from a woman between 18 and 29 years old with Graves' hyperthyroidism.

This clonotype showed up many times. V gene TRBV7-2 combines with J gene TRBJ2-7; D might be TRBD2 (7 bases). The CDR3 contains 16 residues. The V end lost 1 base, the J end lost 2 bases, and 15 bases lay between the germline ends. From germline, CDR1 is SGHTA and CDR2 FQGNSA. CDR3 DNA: TGTGCCAGCAGCTTAGGGGGAGGGGGGGAGACCTACGAGCAGTACTTC. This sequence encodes CASSLGGGGETYEQYF.

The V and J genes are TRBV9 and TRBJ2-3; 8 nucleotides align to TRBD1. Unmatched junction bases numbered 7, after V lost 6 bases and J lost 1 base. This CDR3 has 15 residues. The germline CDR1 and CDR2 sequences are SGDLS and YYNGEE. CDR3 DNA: TGTGCCAGCACACCCCAGGGGGCGGGCACAGATACGCAGTATTTT. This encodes CASTPQGAGTDTQYF. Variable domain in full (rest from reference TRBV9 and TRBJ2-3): DSGVTQTPKHLITATGQRVTLRCSPRSGDLSVYWYQQSLDQGLQFLIQYYNGEERAKGNILERFSAQQFPDLHSELNLSSLELGDSALYFCASTPQGAGTDTQYFGPGTRLTVL.

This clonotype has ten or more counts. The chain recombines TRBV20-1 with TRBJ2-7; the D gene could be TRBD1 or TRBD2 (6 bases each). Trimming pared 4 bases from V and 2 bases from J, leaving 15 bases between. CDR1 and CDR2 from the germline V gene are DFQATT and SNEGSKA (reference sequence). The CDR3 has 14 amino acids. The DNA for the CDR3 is TGCAGTGCTACAACCCGGGGGCTACCCTACGAGCAGTACTTC. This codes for CSATTRGLPYEQYF.

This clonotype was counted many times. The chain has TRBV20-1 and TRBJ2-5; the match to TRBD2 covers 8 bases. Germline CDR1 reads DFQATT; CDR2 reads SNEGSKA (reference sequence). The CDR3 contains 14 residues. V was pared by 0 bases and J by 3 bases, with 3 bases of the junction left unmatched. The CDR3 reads CSARDPLAEETQYF. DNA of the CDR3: TGCAGTGCTAGAGATCCACTAGCGGAAGAGACCCAGTACTTC.

CDR3 residues: CASSQSLLRTEAFF. The CDR3 DNA is TGCGCCAGCAGCCAATCTCTTCTACGTACTGAAGCTTTCTTT. The J gene is TRBJ1-1, the V gene TRBV4-3, with D uncertain. V was pared by 2 bases and J by 5 bases, with 12 bases between. Germline V gene data show CDR1 as LGHNA and CDR2 as YSLEER. This CDR3 has 14 amino acids.

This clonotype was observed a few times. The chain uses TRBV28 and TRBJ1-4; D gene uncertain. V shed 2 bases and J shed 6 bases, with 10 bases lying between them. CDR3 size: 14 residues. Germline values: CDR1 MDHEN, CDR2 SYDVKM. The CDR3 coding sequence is TGTGCCAGCAGTTTACCGGCGGGTTATGAAAAACTGTTTTTT. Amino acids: CASSLPAGYEKLFF.

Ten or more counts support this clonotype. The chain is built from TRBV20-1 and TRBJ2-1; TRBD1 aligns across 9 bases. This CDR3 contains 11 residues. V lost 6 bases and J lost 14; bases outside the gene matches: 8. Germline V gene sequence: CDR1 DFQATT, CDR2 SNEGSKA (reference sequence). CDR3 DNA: TGCAGTGCCAATACAGGGGGCGCCAAGTTCTTC. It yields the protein CSANTGGAKFF.

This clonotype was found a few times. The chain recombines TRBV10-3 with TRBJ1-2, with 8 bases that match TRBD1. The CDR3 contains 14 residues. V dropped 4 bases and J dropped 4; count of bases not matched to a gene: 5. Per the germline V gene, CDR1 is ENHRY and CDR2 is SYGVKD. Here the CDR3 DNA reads TGTGCCATCAGTGGGGACAGGAAGGTCTATGGCTACACCTTC. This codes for CAISGDRKVYGYTF.

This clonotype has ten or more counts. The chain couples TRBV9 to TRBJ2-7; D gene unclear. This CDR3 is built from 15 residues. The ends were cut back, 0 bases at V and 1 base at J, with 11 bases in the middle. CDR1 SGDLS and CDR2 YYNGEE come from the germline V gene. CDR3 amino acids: CASSVGHSVSYEQYF. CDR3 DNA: TGTGCCAGCAGCGTAGGACACTCGGTTTCCTACGAGCAGTACTTC.

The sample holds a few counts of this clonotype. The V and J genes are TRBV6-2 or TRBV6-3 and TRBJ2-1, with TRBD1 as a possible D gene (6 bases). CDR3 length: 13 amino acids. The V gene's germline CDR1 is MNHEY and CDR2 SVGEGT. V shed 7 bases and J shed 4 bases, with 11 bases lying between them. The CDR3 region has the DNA TGTGCCAGCACCCAGGACAGATACAATGAGCAGTTCTTC. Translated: CASTQDRYNEQFF.

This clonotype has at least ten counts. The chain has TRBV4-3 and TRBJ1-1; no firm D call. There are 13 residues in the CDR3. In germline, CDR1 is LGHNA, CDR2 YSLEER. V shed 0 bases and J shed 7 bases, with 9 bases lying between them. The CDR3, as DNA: TGCGCCAGCAGCCAAGATTTGTCAGGTGAAGCTTTCTTT. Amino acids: CASSQDLSGEAFF.

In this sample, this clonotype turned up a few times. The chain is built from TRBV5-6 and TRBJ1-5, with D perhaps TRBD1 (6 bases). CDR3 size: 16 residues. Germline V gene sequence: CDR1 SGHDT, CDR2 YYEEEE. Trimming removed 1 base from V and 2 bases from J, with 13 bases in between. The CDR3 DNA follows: TGTGCCAGCAGCTTGTTCGAAAGGACAGGCAATCAGCCCCAGCATTTT. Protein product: CASSLFERTGNQPQHF.

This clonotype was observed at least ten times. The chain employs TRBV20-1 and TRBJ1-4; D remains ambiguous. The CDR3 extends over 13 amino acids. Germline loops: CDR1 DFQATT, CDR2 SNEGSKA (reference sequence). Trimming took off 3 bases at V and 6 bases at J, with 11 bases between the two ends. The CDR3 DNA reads TGCAGTGCTAGGCCCCCGAATGATGAAAAACTGTTTTTT. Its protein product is CSARPPNDEKLFF.

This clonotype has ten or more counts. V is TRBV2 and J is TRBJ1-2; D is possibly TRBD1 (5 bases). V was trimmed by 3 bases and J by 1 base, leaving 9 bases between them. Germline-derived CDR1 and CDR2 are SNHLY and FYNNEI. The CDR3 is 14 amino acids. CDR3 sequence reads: CASSDLGDNYGYTF. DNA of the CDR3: TGTGCCAGCAGTGATTTGGGGGATAACTATGGCTACACCTTC. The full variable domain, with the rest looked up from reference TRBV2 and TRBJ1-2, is EPEVTQTPSHQVTQMGQEVILRCVPISNHLYFYWYRQILGQKVEFLVSFYNNEISEKSEIFDDQFSVERPDGSNFTLKIRSTKLEDSAMYFCASSDLGDNYGYTFGSGTRLTVV.

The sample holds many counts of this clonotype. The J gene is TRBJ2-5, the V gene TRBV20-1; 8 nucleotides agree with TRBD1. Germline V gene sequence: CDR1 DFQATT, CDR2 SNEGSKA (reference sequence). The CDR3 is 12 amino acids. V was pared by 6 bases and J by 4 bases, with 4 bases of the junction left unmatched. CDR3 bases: TGCAGTGCACGGACAGGGACAGAGACCCAGTACTTC. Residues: CSARTGTETQYF.

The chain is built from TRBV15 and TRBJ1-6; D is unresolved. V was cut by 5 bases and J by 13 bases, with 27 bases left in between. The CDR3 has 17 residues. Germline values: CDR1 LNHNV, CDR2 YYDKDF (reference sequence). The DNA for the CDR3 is TGTGCCACCAGCCTCCGGGAATCGGCTACTACAAGACCGCCCCTCCACTTT. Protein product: CATSLRESATTRPPLHF.

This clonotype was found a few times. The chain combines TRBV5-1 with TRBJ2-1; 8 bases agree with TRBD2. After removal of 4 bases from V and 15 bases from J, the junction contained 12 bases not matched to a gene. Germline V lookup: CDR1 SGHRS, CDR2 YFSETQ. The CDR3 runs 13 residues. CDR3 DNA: TGCGCCAGCAGCCCCTTGACTAGCGTTGAGGGGTTCTTC. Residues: CASSPLTSVEGFF. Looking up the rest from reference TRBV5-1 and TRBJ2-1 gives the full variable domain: KAGVTQTPRYLIKTRGQQVTLSCSPISGHRSVSWYQQTPGQGLQFLFEYFSETQRNKGNFPGRFSGRQFSNSRSEMNVSTLELGDSALYLCASSPLTSVEGFFGPGTRLTVL.

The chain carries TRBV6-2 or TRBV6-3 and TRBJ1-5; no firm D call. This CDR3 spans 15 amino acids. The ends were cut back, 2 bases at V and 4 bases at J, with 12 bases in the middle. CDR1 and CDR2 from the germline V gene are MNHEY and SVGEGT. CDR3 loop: CASSYGVWANQPQHF. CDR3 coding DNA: TGTGCCAGCAGTTACGGGGTATGGGCAAATCAGCCCCAGCATTTT.

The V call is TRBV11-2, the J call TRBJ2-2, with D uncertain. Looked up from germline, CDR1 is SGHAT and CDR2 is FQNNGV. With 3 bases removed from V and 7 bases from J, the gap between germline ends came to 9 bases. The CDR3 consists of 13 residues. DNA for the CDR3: TGTGCCAGCAGCTTTGTCAATGTCGGGGAGCTGTTTTTT. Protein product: CASSFVNVGELFF.

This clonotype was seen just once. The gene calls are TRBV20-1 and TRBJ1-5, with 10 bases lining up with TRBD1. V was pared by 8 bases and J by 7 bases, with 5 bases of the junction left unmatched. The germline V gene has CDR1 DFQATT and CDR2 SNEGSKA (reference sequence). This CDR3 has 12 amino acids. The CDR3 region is CSPRQGAQPQHF. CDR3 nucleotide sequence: TGCAGTCCTCGACAGGGGGCCCAGCCCCAGCATTTT.

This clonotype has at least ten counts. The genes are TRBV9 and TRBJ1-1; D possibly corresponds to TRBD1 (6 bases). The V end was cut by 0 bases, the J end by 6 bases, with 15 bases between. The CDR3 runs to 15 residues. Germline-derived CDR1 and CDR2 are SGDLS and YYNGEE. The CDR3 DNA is TGTGCCAGCAGCGTAGTAGGGGGGCAAACGGCTGAAGCTTTCTTT. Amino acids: CASSVVGGQTAEAFF.